This TCR beta chain was found in a study of blood T cell repertoires in COVID-19. Across the whole study: Nucleic acid was either cDNA or gDNA, and it came from T cells, B-cell-depleted T cells, or PBMCs.

Original processing notes: Amplification of reference gene primers was used by the study to estimate nucleated cell counts. The repertoire was sequenced with immunoSEQ multiplex PCR; TCRdb's copy has only in-frame clones and lacks some. V, J and clone size are taken as reported in that table, and D and trimming were inferred from the DNA itself. The sample yields under 300,000 clones, roughly four fifths seen once. This CDR3 comprises 14 residues. Germline V CDR1 and CDR2: PRHDT, FYEKMQ (reference sequence). The V end lost 0 bases, the J end lost 3 bases, and 5 bases lay between the germline ends. The sequenced material came from peripheral blood. This chain connects TRBV13 to TRBJ1-4; D gene uncertain. This TCR derives from an older woman with active or convalescent COVID-19. DNA of the CDR3: TGTGCCAGCAGCTTAGGCAGGCCTAATGAAAAACTGTTTTTT. Translation: CASSLGRPNEKLFF.